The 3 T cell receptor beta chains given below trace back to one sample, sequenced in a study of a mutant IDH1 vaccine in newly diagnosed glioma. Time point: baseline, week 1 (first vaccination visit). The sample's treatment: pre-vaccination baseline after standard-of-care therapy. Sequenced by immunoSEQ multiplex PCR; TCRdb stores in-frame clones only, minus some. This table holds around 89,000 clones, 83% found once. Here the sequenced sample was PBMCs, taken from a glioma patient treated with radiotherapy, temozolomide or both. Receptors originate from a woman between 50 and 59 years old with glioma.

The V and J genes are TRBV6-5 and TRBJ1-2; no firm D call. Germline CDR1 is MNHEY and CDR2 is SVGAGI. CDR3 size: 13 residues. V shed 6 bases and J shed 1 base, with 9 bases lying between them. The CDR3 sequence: CASRPDGNYGYTF. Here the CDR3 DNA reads TGTGCCAGCAGACCCGACGGTAACTATGGCTACACCTTC.

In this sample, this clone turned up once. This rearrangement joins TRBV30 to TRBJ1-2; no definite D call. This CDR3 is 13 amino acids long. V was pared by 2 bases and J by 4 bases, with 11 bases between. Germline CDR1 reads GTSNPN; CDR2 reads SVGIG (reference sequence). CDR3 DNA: TGTGCCTGGAGTATACGGGGAGGCTATGGCTACACCTTC. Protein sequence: CAWSIRGGYGYTF.

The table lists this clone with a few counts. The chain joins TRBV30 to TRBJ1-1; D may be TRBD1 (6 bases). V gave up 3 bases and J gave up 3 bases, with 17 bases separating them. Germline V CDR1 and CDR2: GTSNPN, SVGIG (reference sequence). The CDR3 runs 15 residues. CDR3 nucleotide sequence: TGTGCCTGGAGGGGGGGGCGGACTGTCGACACTGAAGCTTTCTTT. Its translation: CAWRGGRTVDTEAFF.